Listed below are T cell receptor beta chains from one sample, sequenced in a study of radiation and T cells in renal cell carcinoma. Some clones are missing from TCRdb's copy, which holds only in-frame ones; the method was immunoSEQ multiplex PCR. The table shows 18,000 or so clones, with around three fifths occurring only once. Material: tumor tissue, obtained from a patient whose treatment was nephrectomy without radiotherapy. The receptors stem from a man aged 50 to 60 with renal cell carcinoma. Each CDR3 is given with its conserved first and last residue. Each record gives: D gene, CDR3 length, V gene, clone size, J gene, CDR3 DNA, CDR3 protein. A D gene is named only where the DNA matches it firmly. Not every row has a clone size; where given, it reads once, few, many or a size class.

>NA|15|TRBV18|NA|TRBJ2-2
TGTGCCAGCTCACCATTCCGGGGTGAAACCGGGGAGCTGTTTTTT
CASSPFRGETGELFF
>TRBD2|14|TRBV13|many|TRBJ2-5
TGTGCCAGCAGCTTCCCTAGCGGGAAGGAGACCCAGTACTTC
CASSFPSGKETQYF
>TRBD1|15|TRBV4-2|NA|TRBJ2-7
TGTGCCAGCAGCCAAGATGACAGGGGGGAACTGGAGCAGTACTTC
CASSQDDRGELEQYF
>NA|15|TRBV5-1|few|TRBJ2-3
TGCGCCAGCAGCGTTCCCGGGCTAACGACAGATACGCAGTATTTT
CASSVPGLTTDTQYF
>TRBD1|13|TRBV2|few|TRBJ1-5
TGTGCCAGCAGAGGACAGGGTACACAGCCCCAGCATTTT
CASRGQGTQPQHF
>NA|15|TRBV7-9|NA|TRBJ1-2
TGTGCCAGCAGCCAAAGTGCACTAGCTAGCTATGGCTACACCTTC
CASSQSALASYGYTF
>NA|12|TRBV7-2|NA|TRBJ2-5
TGTGCCAGCAGCCCCCAGAGGGAGACCCAGTACTTC
CASSPQRETQYF
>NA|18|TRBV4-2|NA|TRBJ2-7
TGTGCCAGCAGCCAAGCCCTGCCTCTAGGAAAGGGAAGTTACGAGCAGTACTTC
CASSQALPLGKGSYEQYF
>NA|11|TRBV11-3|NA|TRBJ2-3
TGTGTCAGCAGCTTAGGAGATACGCAGTATTTT
CVSSLGDTQYF
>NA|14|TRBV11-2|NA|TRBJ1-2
TGTGCCAGCAGCTCGGGCCCAGGGCCCCCCGGCTACACCTTC
CASSSGPGPPGYTF
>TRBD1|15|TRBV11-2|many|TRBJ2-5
TGTGCCAGCAGCCCCCGGGACAGGGGAGGGGAGACCCAGTACTTC
CASSPRDRGGETQYF
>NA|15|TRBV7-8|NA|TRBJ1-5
TGTGCCAGCAGCTTAGGAGGCCTGGGGGATCAGCCCCAGCATTTT
CASSLGGLGDQPQHF
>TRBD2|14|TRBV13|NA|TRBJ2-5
TGTGCCAGCAGCCCCCTCACTAGCGGTGGGACCCAGTACTTC
CASSPLTSGGTQYF
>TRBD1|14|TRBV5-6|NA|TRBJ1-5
TGTGCCAGCAGCTTGGCAGGGGGTGGTCAGCCCCAGCATTTT
CASSLAGGGQPQHF
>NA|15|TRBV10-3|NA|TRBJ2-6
TGTGCCATCAGCCCCGATAGCTCTGGGGCCAACGTCCTGACTTTC
CAISPDSSGANVLTF
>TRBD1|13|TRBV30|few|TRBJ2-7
TGTGCCTGGGTGGGGGACAGCTACAACGAGCAGTACTTC
CAWVGDSYNEQYF
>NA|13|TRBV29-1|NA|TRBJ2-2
TGCAGCGTTGCCCCCCCCAACACCGGGGAGCTGTTTTTT
CSVAPPNTGELFF
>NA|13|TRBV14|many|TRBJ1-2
TGTGCCAGCAGCCCAACGACCGTTTATGGCTACACCTTC
CASSPTTVYGYTF
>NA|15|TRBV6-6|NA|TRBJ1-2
TGTGCCAGCAGTTACTCAACAGGGAGGTCCTATGGCTACACCTTC
CASSYSTGRSYGYTF
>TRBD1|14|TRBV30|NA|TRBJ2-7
TGTGCCTGCCTACCGGGACAGGGTCTGAAAGAGCAGTACTTC
CACLPGQGLKEQYF
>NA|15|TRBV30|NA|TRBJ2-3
TGTGCCTGGAGTGTCGGATGGGGTTCCACAGATACGCAGTATTTT
CAWSVGWGSTDTQYF
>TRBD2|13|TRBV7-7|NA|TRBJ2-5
TGTGCTAGCAGCCGGGGGGGAGGAGAGACCCAGTACTTC
CASSRGGGETQYF
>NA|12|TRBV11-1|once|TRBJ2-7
TGTGCCAGCAGCTTAGCGGGACCCGAGCAGTACTTC
CASSLAGPEQYF
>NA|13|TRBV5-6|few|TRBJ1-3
TGTGCCAGCAGCTGGACAGCTGGAAACACCATATATTTT
CASSWTAGNTIYF
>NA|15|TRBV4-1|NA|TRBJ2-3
TGCGCCAGCAGCCAATTACAGGGTCGCGCAGATACGCAGTATTTT
CASSQLQGRADTQYF
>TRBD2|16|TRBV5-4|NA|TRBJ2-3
TGTGCCAGCAGCTCCCCTAGCGGGGGAAGCACAGATACGCAGTATTTT
CASSSPSGGSTDTQYF
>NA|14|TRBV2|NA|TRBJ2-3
TGTGCCAGCAGTACACTGACTAGGGCAGATACGCAGTATTTT
CASSTLTRADTQYF
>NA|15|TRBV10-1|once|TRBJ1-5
TGCGCCATTTACACCCCAGGGTTTAGCAATCAGCCCCAGCATTTT
CAIYTPGFSNQPQHF
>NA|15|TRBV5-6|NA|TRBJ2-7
TGTGCCAGCAGCCCCTCCGGGACGGTCTCCTACGAGCAGTACTTC
CASSPSGTVSYEQYF
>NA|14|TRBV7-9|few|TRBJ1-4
TGTGCCAGCAGCTTCCGGGAGCCTAATGAAAAACTGTTTTTT
CASSFREPNEKLFF
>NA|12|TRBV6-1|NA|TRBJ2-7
TGTGCCAGCACACCGCGACACTACGAGCAGTACTTC
CASTPRHYEQYF
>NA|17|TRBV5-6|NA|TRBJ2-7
TGTGCCAGCAGCTTGAGACAGCTATCTCTACGAGCAGTTCGGCAGTACTTC
CASSLRQLSLRAVRQYF
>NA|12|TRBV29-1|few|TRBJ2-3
TGCAGCGTTGAATCGGGCACAGATACGCAGTATTTT
CSVESGTDTQYF
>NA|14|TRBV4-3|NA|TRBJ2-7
TGCGCCAGCAGCCAAGATAGGGCTAGCTACGAGCAGTACTTC
CASSQDRASYEQYF
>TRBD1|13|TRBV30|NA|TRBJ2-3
TGTGCCTGGAAGAGGGGGCCGACAGATACGCAGTATTTT
CAWKRGPTDTQYF
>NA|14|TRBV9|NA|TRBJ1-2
TGTGCCAGCAGCGTAGACGTCAGTGTCTATGGCTACACCTTC
CASSVDVSVYGYTF
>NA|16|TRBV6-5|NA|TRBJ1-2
TGTGCCAGCAGTTATGCGGGACGAGAGTCTTCCTATGGCTACACCTTC
CASSYAGRESSYGYTF
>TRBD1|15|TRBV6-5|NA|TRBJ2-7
TGTGCCAGCAGTAGGGGACAGGGGGCCTCCTACGAGCAGTACTTC
CASSRGQGASYEQYF
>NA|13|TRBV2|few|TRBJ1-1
TGTGCCAGCAGCTACAGCTCGAACACTGAAGCTTTCTTT
CASSYSSNTEAFF
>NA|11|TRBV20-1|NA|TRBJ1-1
TGCAGTGCTGCAGGGAACACTGAAGCTTTCTTT
CSAAGNTEAFF
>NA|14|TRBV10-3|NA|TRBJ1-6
TGTGCCATCAGTGAGTCGCCAGGCCGGTCACCCCTCCACTTT
CAISESPGRSPLHF
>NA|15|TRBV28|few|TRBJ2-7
TGTGCCAGCAGTTCGGACAGCCAACCTCCCTACGAGCAGTACTTC
CASSSDSQPPYEQYF
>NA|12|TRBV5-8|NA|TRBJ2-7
TGTGCCAGCAGCCGGACTACTTACGAGCAGTACTTC
CASSRTTYEQYF
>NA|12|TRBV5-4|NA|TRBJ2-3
TGTGCCAGCAGCTCTAGCACAGATACGCAGTATTTT
CASSSSTDTQYF
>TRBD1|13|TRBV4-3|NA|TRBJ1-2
TGCGCCAGCAGCCAAGGGACAGGGGGCGGCTACACCTTC
CASSQGTGGGYTF
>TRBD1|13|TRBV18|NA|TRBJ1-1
TGTGCCAGCTCACCATCAGGGGGAATGGCAGCTTTCTTT
CASSPSGGMAAFF
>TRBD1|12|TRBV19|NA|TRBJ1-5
TGTGCCACCGGGGACAGATATGGGCCCCAGCATTTT
CATGDRYGPQHF
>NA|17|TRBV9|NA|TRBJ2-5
TGTGCCAGCAGCGTAGGAGGGGGGACAGAGTACCAAGAGACCCAGTACTTC
CASSVGGGTEYQETQYF